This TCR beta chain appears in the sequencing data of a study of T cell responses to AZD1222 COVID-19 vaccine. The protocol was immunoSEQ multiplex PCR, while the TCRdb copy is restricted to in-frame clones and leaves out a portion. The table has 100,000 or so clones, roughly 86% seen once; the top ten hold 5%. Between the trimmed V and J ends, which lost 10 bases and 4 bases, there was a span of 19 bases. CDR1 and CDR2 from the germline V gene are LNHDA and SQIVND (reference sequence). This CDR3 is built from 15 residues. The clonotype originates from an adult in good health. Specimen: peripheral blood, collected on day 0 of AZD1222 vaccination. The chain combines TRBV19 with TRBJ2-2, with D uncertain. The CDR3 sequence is CATAPASISTGELFF. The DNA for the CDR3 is TGTGCCACCGCGCCTGCCAGTATCAGCACCGGGGAGCTGTTTTTT.